This is a list of T cell receptor beta chains from one sample in a study of breast tumors, draining lymph nodes, adjacent tissues. TCRdb reprocessed the multiplex PCR reads via MiXCR and lists one record per CDR3 protein. The sample records 75,000 to 100,000 distinct CDR3 sequences, roughly a fifth being singletons. Sequenced material: axillary lymph node tissue. The origin of the receptors is a female donor with breast cancer. Some clones in this sample may be carry-over from other donors' samples. The CDR3 runs from the conserved cysteine through the conserved F or W. The order of the fields is V gene, J gene, D gene, clone size, CDR3 protein, CDR3 DNA. The D gene is left open where the match is weak. Not all rows give a size; the values are once, few, many and, for expanded clones, a class.

v_gene: TRBV5-1; j_gene: TRBJ1-5; d_gene: NA; abundance: many; CDR3aa: CASNLGGGSANQPQHF; CDR3nt: TGCGCCAGCAACTTGGGCGGGGGAAGCGCGAATCAGCCCCAGCATTTT
v_gene: TRBV4-3; j_gene: TRBJ2-3; d_gene: NA; abundance: many; CDR3aa: CASSQDAGTAQYF; CDR3nt: TGCGCCAGCAGCCAAGACGCCGGGACTGCGCAGTATTTT
v_gene: TRBV9; j_gene: TRBJ2-7; d_gene: NA; abundance: medium-sized; CDR3aa: CASSGTIDYEQYF; CDR3nt: TGTGCCAGCAGCGGGACAATCGATTACGAGCAGTACTTC
v_gene: TRBV5-1; j_gene: TRBJ1-6; d_gene: TRBD1; abundance: many; CDR3aa: CASSSIPGQGNSPLHF; CDR3nt: TGCGCCAGCAGCTCTATACCGGGACAGGGGAATTCACCCCTCCACTTT
v_gene: TRBV6-2/TRBV6-3; j_gene: TRBJ2-1; d_gene: NA; abundance: few; CDR3aa: CASSLGGPSEQFF; CDR3nt: TGTGCCAGCAGCCTCGGAGGCCCCAGTGAGCAGTTCTTC
v_gene: TRBV27; j_gene: TRBJ1-5; d_gene: TRBD1; abundance: NA; CDR3aa: CASSLAPETGWPQHF; CDR3nt: TGTGCCAGCAGTTTAGCCCCCGAGACAGGGTGGCCCCAGCATTTT
v_gene: TRBV19; j_gene: TRBJ1-2; d_gene: TRBD1; abundance: many; CDR3aa: CASGAPDRAYGYTF; CDR3nt: TGTGCCAGTGGGGCCCCCGACAGGGCCTATGGCTACACCTTC
v_gene: TRBV5-1; j_gene: TRBJ2-1; d_gene: TRBD1; abundance: many; CDR3aa: CASSSGDRGYNEQFF; CDR3nt: TGCGCCAGCAGCTCGGGGGACAGGGGTTACAATGAGCAGTTCTTC
v_gene: TRBV20-1; j_gene: TRBJ2-7; d_gene: NA; abundance: many; CDR3aa: CSARNSVFPYEQYF; CDR3nt: TGCAGTGCCAGAAATAGCGTGTTTCCCTACGAGCAGTACTTC
v_gene: TRBV6-6; j_gene: TRBJ1-5; d_gene: NA; abundance: many; CDR3aa: CASREGGAGQPQHF; CDR3nt: TGTGCCAGCAGGGAAGGGGGGGCAGGACAGCCCCAGCATTTT
v_gene: TRBV18; j_gene: TRBJ1-2; d_gene: TRBD1; abundance: NA; CDR3aa: CASSPEGAYGYTF; CDR3nt: TGTGCCAGCTCACCAGAGGGGGCCTATGGCTACACCTTC
v_gene: TRBV4-2; j_gene: TRBJ2-1; d_gene: TRBD2; abundance: many; CDR3aa: CASSQDLADEQFF; CDR3nt: TGTGCCAGCAGCCAAGATCTAGCGGATGAGCAGTTCTTC
v_gene: TRBV5-1; j_gene: TRBJ2-3; d_gene: NA; abundance: many; CDR3aa: CASSLYGLRADTQYF; CDR3nt: TGCGCCAGCAGCTTGTACGGACTTCGCGCAGATACGCAGTATTTT
v_gene: TRBV6-5; j_gene: TRBJ2-7; d_gene: TRBD1; abundance: many; CDR3aa: CASSPQGGPSYEQYF; CDR3nt: TGTGCCAGCAGCCCACAGGGGGGCCCTTCCTACGAGCAGTACTTC
v_gene: TRBV6-2/TRBV6-3; j_gene: TRBJ1-2; d_gene: NA; abundance: many; CDR3aa: CASRWADFNYGYTF; CDR3nt: TGTGCCAGCAGGTGGGCAGACTTTAACTATGGCTACACCTTC
v_gene: TRBV9; j_gene: TRBJ2-1; d_gene: NA; abundance: many; CDR3aa: CASSGRMDRDAYNEQFF; CDR3nt: TGTGCCAGCAGCGGACGGATGGATCGCGACGCCTACAATGAGCAGTTCTTC
v_gene: TRBV15; j_gene: TRBJ1-2; d_gene: NA; abundance: many; CDR3aa: CATSKERGYGYTF; CDR3nt: TGTGCCACCAGCAAAGAACGGGGCTATGGCTACACCTTC
v_gene: TRBV5-5; j_gene: TRBJ2-3; d_gene: NA; abundance: many; CDR3aa: CASSLDRTTDTQYF; CDR3nt: TGTGCCAGCAGCTTGGATAGGACTACAGATACGCAGTATTTT